The T cell receptor (beta chain) described here comes from a study of beta chain features in type 1 diabetes. Notes on the study in general: Compared with healthy donors, patients appeared to share more similar naive, central memory and regulatory TCRB repertoires. Patients with type 1 diabetes carried fewer insertions and had more deletions at their VDJ junctions. Type 1 diabetes patients had TCRB CDR3s that were shorter (moderately but significantly so) in all four CD4+ subsets. Cells carrying high TCR expression could end up over-represented when cDNA is sequenced.

All of the isolated RNA was reverse transcribed, so expressed TCRB transcripts were sequenced. Approximately 3.5 million reads per sample on average were obtained from naive, central memory and regulatory T cell samples. Libraries were prepared by immunoSEQ multiplex PCR; TCRdb keeps only in-frame clonotypes and omits some of them. The sample carries some 150,000 clones, around 9% recorded once. Turning to this clone: As yet, its antigen is unknown.

V lost 4 bases and J 6 bases, leaving 9 bases between the germline ends. Germline CDR1 and CDR2: SGHDN and FVKESK. This CDR3 contains 13 residues. This sequence was found in a woman in her twenties or thirties with type 1 diabetes. The specimen was central memory CD4+ T cells from blood. The rearrangement uses TRBV14 and TRBJ2-2; no reliable D call. The CDR3 bases are TGTGCCAGCAGCCCCAGGATCGCCGGGGAGCTGTTTTTT. Amino acid sequence: CASSPRIAGELFF. The full variable domain, with the rest looked up from reference TRBV14 and TRBJ2-2, is EAGVTQFPSHSVIEKGQTVTLRCDPISGHDNLYWYRRVMGKEIKFLLHFVKESKQDESGMPNNRFLAERTGGTYSTLKVQPAELEDSGVYFCASSPRIAGELFFGEGSRLTVL.